This T cell receptor beta chain originates from a study of PD-L1 blockade in urothelial cancer. The wider study: Atezolizumab at 1,200 mg intravenously every 3 weeks was started by patients at some point between 2014 and 2015. Across blood samples, T cells had a median count of around 140,000. At 6 weeks and at 3 weeks (second dose) after treatment start, blood was analyzed.

Synthetically made TCR analog templates were put into each PCR as spikes. The repertoire was sequenced with immunoSEQ multiplex PCR; TCRdb's copy has only in-frame clones and lacks some. Among under 95,000 clones listed, 80% to 85% were seen once. This clone was found a few times. Time point noted: pretreatment peripheral blood. The sample in question was PBMCs, obtained around atezolizumab (anti-PD-L1) treatment. This clonotype was obtained from a man aged 55 to 70 with urothelial cancer.

CDR3 protein: CASSTTGTNTEAFF. In DNA, the CDR3 is TGCGCCAGCAGTACGACAGGGACCAACACTGAAGCTTTCTTT. The gene calls are TRBV10-2 and TRBJ1-1; 7 bases line up with TRBD1. Trimming at V came to 5 bases and at J to 2 bases, leaving 5 bases not matched to a gene. Germline-derived CDR1 and CDR2 are WSHSY and SAAADI. This CDR3 is built from 14 residues.